This TCR beta chain is from a study of blood T cell repertoires in COVID-19 (TCRdb year 2020). For context, the study as a whole: Samples from collaborators originated in the United States, Italy and Spain and spanned both the acute and convalescent phases of COVID-19. The samples were drawn from the first 160 participants of the ongoing ImmuneRACE study and from under 1,500 subjects provided by 6 global collaborators. A freely available public database, intended as a resource for researchers studying the immune response to SARS-CoV-2, is where the repertoires were released. Where available, HLA class I and class II types were obtained from metadata supplied by the sample provider rather than from assay-based typing. The sample metadata nearly always contained a de-identified subject ID, COVID-19 status, age in years and sex. The prospective study material was composed of cDNA or gDNA derived from T cells, B-cell-depleted T cells, or PBMCs. The dataset comprised deeply sampled blood TCRbeta repertoires from subjects exposed to, actively infected with, or recovered from COVID-19.

Participants in the prospective study were aged about 18 to 95 years, lived in about two dozen United States geographic areas, and enrolled through a virtual design. In the prospective study, participants were assigned to cohorts based on the clinical history participants reported in a screening survey and a study questionnaire. Exposed participants had been in contact, within 2 weeks of entering the study, with a person who had a PCR-confirmed or clinician-diagnosed case of COVID-19. Each participant in the prospective study had whole blood, serum and a nasopharyngeal or oropharyngeal swab collected by mobile phlebotomists. Over a roughly 2-month period, participants in the prospective study had the option of providing additional blood draws and questionnaires. Prospective study blood samples were shipped either frozen or at room temperature before DNA extraction. The immunoSEQ Assay, a bias-controlled multiplex PCR, was used to amplify TCRbeta CDR3 regions from genomic DNA. The paper's data handling went like this. Nucleated cell counts per sample were estimated from amplification of reference gene primers within the assay. Sequence reads were collapsed and filtered to measure the absolute abundance of every unique TCRbeta CDR3 rearrangement. For each sample, productive Simpson clonality was calculated as the square root of Simpson's diversity index across productive rearrangements. TCRdb limited this immuneACCESS table to in-frame rearrangements with V and J called. A share of clones is missing; checked studies link under half to unresolved V genes, and the rest is unexplained. That table furnishes V, J and clone size, whereas the DNA furnished D and trimming. The sample has a few hundred thousand clones on record, around 83% of them singletons. The ten largest make up less than 8.5% of the sample.

What the work shows at the level of the full study, not this receptor alone: How much clinical and demographic metadata was included differed by source and by participant, and the metadata was provided uncurated.

CDR1 SGDLS and CDR2 YYNGEE were looked up in the germline V gene. From its cysteine to its phenylalanine, the CDR3 spans 14 amino acids. The read is trimmed to its CDR3 DNA, 42 bases read in frame from base 1. Clipping removes 4 bases from V and 3 bases from J, with 5 as the unmatched junction base count. A remark on this clone: What antigen it recognizes has not been identified. Per-base qualities were not stored, and no clone one base away is much larger.

The chain uses TRBV9 and TRBJ2-7, and 9 junction bases match TRBD1. Sequences were obtained from PBMCs or T cells enriched from blood (not recorded which). The TCR sequence derives from a woman aged 50 to 60 who had been exposed to COVID-19. The encoded CDR3 is CASSFGTGYYEQYF. In nucleotide form, the sequence is TGTGCCAGCAGCTTTGGGACAGGGTACTACGAGCAGTACTTC.